The clone carrying this TCR beta chain came up a few times. This sample was included in a study of early T cells in non-severe SARS-CoV-2 infection. Via MiXCR, TCRdb re-called the 5' RACE reads, giving one row per CDR3 protein. The table includes over 30,000 distinct CDR3 sequences, less than 5.5% detected once. This CDR3 is 13 amino acids long. CDR1 is SQVTM and CDR2 is ANQGSEA in the germline V gene. V gave up 3 bases and J gave up 2 bases, with 11 bases separating them. This TCR was recovered from an adult who was a healthcare worker with PCR-confirmed SARS-CoV-2 infection or an uninfected control (not recorded which). The chain joins TRBV29-1 to TRBJ2-7; D is unclear. Sequences were obtained from whole blood. The CDR3 loop reads CSVESETTYEQYF. CDR3 DNA sequence: TGCAGCGTTGAGTCAGAAACAACCTACGAGCAGTACTTC.